Listed below are T cell receptor beta chains from one sample, sequenced in a study of blood T cell repertoires in COVID-19. Measured with immunoSEQ multiplex PCR; TCRdb has only the in-frame clones, and not every one. The profile shows some 150,000 clones, 80% to 85% of them singletons. What was sequenced was PBMCs or T cells enriched from blood (not recorded which). Receptors were obtained from a woman between 45 and 65 years old who had been exposed to COVID-19. The CDR3 runs from the conserved cysteine through the conserved F or W. A D gene is named only where the DNA matches it firmly. A clone size is listed for some rows: how often the clone was seen (once, few, many), or a class if it is expanded.

clone size | J gene | V gene | D gene | CDR3 protein | CDR3 DNA
- | TRBJ2-7 | TRBV7-6 | TRBD1 | CASSLVATGQLYEQYF | TGTGCCAGCAGCTTAGTGGCCACGGGACAGCTCTACGAGCAGTACTTC
- | TRBJ2-7 | TRBV5-1 | TRBD1 | CASSGTGGSSYEQYF | TGCGCCAGCAGCGGGACAGGGGGAAGCTCCTACGAGCAGTACTTC
- | TRBJ2-6 | TRBV30 | TRBD1 | CAWRSGQEISGANVLTF | TGTGCCTGGAGGTCGGGACAGGAGATATCTGGGGCCAACGTCCTGACTTTC
once | TRBJ1-2 | TRBV30 | TRBD1 | CAWSSGGGYGYTF | TGTGCCTGGAGTTCAGGGGGCGGCTATGGCTACACCTTC
once | TRBJ2-3 | TRBV25-1 | - | CASSEVGPSTDTQYF | TGTGCCAGCAGTGAAGTGGGGCCTAGCACAGATACGCAGTATTTT
- | TRBJ1-3 | TRBV5-6 | - | CASSLGASGNTIYF | TGTGCCAGCAGCTTGGGGGCCTCTGGAAACACCATATATTTT
- | TRBJ2-2 | TRBV7-9 | TRBD2 | CASNDDRAGGHGELFF | TGTGCCAGCAACGATGACAGAGCGGGGGGGCACGGGGAGCTGTTTTTT
- | TRBJ2-7 | TRBV9 | TRBD2 | CASSTGTSAYEQYF | TGTGCCAGCAGTACTGGGACTAGCGCCTACGAGCAGTACTTC
- | TRBJ2-1 | TRBV2 | - | CASSEDNYNEQFF | TGTGCCAGCAGTGAAGACAACTACAATGAGCAGTTCTTC
once | TRBJ1-4 | TRBV3-1/TRBV3-2 | - | CASSQDPGFEKLFF | TGTGCCAGCAGCCAAGATCCGGGGTTTGAAAAACTGTTTTTT
- | TRBJ2-3 | TRBV7-9 | - | CASSHGVLMDTQYF | TGTGCCAGCAGCCACGGGGTCCTCATGGATACGCAGTATTTT
- | TRBJ1-2 | TRBV3-1/TRBV3-2 | - | CASSQSGYGYTF | TGTGCCAGCAGCCAATCAGGCTATGGCTACACCTTC
- | TRBJ1-2 | TRBV9 | - | CASSQSLWDIDYGYTF | TGTGCCAGCAGCCAATCCTTGTGGGACATTGACTATGGCTACACCTTC
- | TRBJ2-7 | TRBV7-9 | TRBD2 | CASSSTGLAGHEQYF | TGTGCCAGCAGCTCGACGGGACTAGCGGGCCACGAGCAGTACTTC
- | TRBJ1-4 | TRBV20-1 | - | CSASKRPVDEKLFF | TGCAGTGCTAGTAAGCGGCCGGTGGATGAAAAACTGTTTTTT
few | TRBJ2-3 | TRBV7-2 | TRBD2 | CASSHPTSGSPDTQYF | TGTGCCAGCAGCCACCCGACTAGCGGGAGTCCGGATACGCAGTATTTT
- | TRBJ2-7 | TRBV2 | - | CASSAGHLQYF | TGTGCCAGCAGTGCGGGACATTTGCAGTACTTC
few | TRBJ1-5 | TRBV7-9 | - | CASSHPGANQPQHF | TGTGCCAGCAGCCACCCAGGGGCCAATCAGCCCCAGCATTTT
- | TRBJ2-3 | TRBV19 | TRBD2 | CASSPPRLAGGLGDTQYF | TGTGCCAGTAGTCCCCCCCGACTAGCGGGGGGGCTGGGAGATACGCAGTATTTT
once | TRBJ2-7 | TRBV10-1 | TRBD2 | CASGTSGSYEQYF | TGCGCCAGCGGAACTAGCGGGAGTTACGAGCAGTACTTC
- | TRBJ2-7 | TRBV14 | - | CASSQGRGSVHEQYF | TGTGCCAGCAGCCAGGGGCGGGGATCGGTCCACGAGCAGTACTTC
once | TRBJ2-7 | TRBV10-3 | - | CAISGTEGLYEQYF | TGTGCCATCAGCGGGACTGAGGGACTCTACGAGCAGTACTTC
- | TRBJ1-2 | TRBV18 | TRBD1 | CASSQKTGTYGYTF | TGTGCCAGCTCACAGAAGACAGGGACCTATGGCTACACCTTC
- | TRBJ1-5 | TRBV5-6 | TRBD1 | CASSWGQGFNQPQHF | TGTGCCAGCAGTTGGGGACAGGGGTTCAATCAGCCCCAGCATTTT
once | TRBJ2-3 | TRBV27 | TRBD1 | CASSEQGGRTDTQYF | TGTGCCAGCAGTGAACAGGGGGGTCGGACAGATACGCAGTATTTT
- | TRBJ1-5 | TRBV6-5 | - | CASSYSKHGNQPQHF | TGTGCCAGCAGTTACTCGAAGCACGGCAATCAGCCCCAGCATTTT
- | TRBJ2-7 | TRBV19 | TRBD1 | CASSRTGQGKYEQYF | TGTGCCAGTAGTAGGACGGGACAGGGGAAGTACGAGCAGTACTTC
few | TRBJ2-5 | TRBV5-1 | TRBD2 | CASSLGPSGANQETQYF | TGCGCCAGCAGCTTGGGTCCTAGCGGGGCAAACCAAGAGACCCAGTACTTC
few | TRBJ1-1 | TRBV19 | - | CASSISAVPEAFF | TGTGCCAGTAGTATTTCGGCGGTCCCTGAAGCTTTCTTT